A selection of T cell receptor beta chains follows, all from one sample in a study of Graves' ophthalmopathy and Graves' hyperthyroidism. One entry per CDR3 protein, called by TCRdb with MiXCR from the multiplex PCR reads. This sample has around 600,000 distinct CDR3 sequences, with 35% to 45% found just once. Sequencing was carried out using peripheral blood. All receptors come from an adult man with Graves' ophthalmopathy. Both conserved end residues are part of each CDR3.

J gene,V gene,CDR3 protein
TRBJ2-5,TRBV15,CATSRVRSRQETQYF
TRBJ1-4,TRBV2,CASSEGTERPTNEKLFF
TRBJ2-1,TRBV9,CASSTPAGGPISEQFF
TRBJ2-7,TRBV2,CASKEARYEQYF
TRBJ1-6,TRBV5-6,CASSLRGYSPLHF
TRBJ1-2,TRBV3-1,CASSQGFRGSYGYTF
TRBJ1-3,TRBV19,CASSWTDFSSGNTIYF
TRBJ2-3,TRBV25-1,CATTTSGTTDTQYF
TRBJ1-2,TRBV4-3,CASSQSGGEVFHGYTF
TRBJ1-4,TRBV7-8,CASRTEGYEKLFF
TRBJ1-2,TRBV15,CATSRPSGQAPGYTF
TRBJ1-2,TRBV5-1,CASSPAGERYTF
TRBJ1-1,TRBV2,CASRPRSNTEAFF
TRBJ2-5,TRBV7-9,CASSLRQQETQYF
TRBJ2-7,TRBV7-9,CASSLTGTDMYF
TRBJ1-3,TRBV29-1,CSVDRGNSGNTIYF
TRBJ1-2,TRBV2,CASSEARWAYGYTF